This T cell receptor (beta chain) was identified in a study of vaccination and CD4 T cells after COVID-19 (dated by TCRdb to 2022 to 2024). Broadly, across the study: Convalescent patients had a positive SARS-CoV-2 result on nasal swab PCR, and of these patients, several had mild disease and one had severe disease. In the convalescent cohort there were six males and four females, among whom were two Hispanic individuals, seven Caucasians, two Asians and one multiracial person. Each participant got two doses of either the Pfizer-BioNTech BNT162b2 vaccine (n=8) or the Moderna mRNA-1273 vaccine (n=2). Post-COVID blood samples from convalescent patients were collected a median of about 100 days after diagnosis, with a range of 35 to 161 days. Post-vaccine blood samples were collected a median of approximately eleven weeks after the second vaccine dose, ranging from roughly 12 to 250 days. The cultures were stimulated with overlapping spike peptide pools from SARS-CoV-2 and from the common cold coronaviruses HCoV-NL63, HCoV-OC43 and HCoV-229E. Control cultures used a CEFX viral epitope pool as positive control, an HIV-1 Nef peptide pool as negative control, or no peptide. In 10 COVID-19 convalescent patients and several infection-naive healthy vaccine recipients, researchers compared the spike-specific CD4+ TCR repertoire from before mRNA vaccination with the repertoire from after.

The meaning of the sample's treatment or condition label: approximately nine-day PBMC culture with coronavirus spike peptide pools or control peptides (ViraFEST assay). The ViraFEST assay was used in the study, in which antigen-specific T cells were expanded with peptide pools and expanded clonotypes were subsequently identified by TCR sequencing. The positive SARS-CoV-2 PCR tests of the convalescent patients were dated from March to December 2020, before the Alpha, Beta and Delta variants emerged in the United States. Each well held more than 1.5 million PBMCs cultured in IMDM containing around 5.1% human AB serum and approximately 9.8 IU/ml IL-2, with 8.5 to 10 ug/ml peptide pools added. Half of the culture medium was replaced with fresh IL-2-containing medium on days 3 and 7. After approximately 11 days of culture, CD4+ T cells were isolated by negative selection with the EasySep CD4+ T cell isolation kit. PBMCs were separated from whole blood using Ficoll-Paque Plus gradient centrifugation and then either used fresh or cryopreserved at -140C. Culture conditions were generally each tested in triplicate wells.

Trimming costs V 4 bases and J 0 bases, and their ends lie 10 bases apart. Sequences MNHEY (CDR1) and SVGAGI (CDR2) are obtained from the germline V gene. Including the terminal cysteine and phenylalanine, the CDR3 comprises 14 residues. The sequence is cut down to CDR3 DNA, 42 bases in frame from base 1. Regarding this clonotype: It lacks a known antigen. One base away there is no much larger clone; base qualities are not given.

General findings and caveats noted by the study authors: In convalescent patients, nearly all vaccine-specific clones (304 of 307) were found to be mono-reactive for SARS-CoV-2 spike rather than cross-reactive with common cold coronaviruses. The median number of SARS-CoV-2-reactive clonotypes rose from 21 after infection to 38 after vaccination, but the change was not significant. Among the post-vaccine SARS-CoV-2-reactive clones in convalescent patients, a median roughly 85% showed up only after vaccination, which suggests vaccine-specific priming. The number of convalescent patients in the study was relatively small, and the study did not examine early timepoints following natural infection.

The library was made by PCR. DNA from cultured CD4+ T cells underwent TCR sequencing with the Oncomine TCR Beta short-read assay at the Johns Hopkins FTIC core. The QIAamp micro DNA kit was used to extract genomic DNA from the cultured CD4+ T cells. Oncomine TCR Beta libraries made from cultured CD4+ T cells were pooled using unique dual indexes and sequenced on an Illumina iSeq 100. Regarding the original processing steps: Non-productive sequences were removed, and CDR3s not starting with C, not ending with F or W, or shorter than 7 amino acids were discarded. The MANAFEST web application identified antigen-specific clonotypes by comparing peptide-stimulated wells against reference wells and other culture wells. To be called positive, a clone needed an FDR below 0.05, an odds ratio above 5, and a productive frequency above 0.1% in at least two of three replicate wells. A clonotype was classed as cross-reactive if the clonotype showed significant expansion both in SARS-CoV-2 spike wells and in at least one common cold coronavirus spike condition. Levenshtein distances (stringdist) and unrooted phylogenetic trees (ape) in R version 3.6.1 were used to assess CDR3 homology. TCRdb reworked the public reads: Q25 trimming with fastp, MiXCR clone assembly, productive beta chains retained. A single entry per CDR3 protein holds the most common genes and DNA from its merged rows. Clone size and V and J calls follow TCRdb, not the original study. Within this sample are 10,000 to 15,000 distinct CDR3 sequences, with more than 40% of them counted one time only. Of the sample, roughly 25% falls within the top ten clones.

The receptor comes from a human donor who had recovered from COVID-19. Recombination linked TRBV6-5 to TRBJ2-7, and the D gene may be TRBD1, 6 bases matching. Sequencing used CD4+ T cells from blood, cultured in vitro. The CDR3 here reads CASSSRTVSYEQYF. The DNA sequence follows: TGTGCCAGCAGTTCTCGGACAGTCTCCTACGAGCAGTACTTC.